The 32 T cell receptor beta chains reported below all come from one sample, sequenced in a study of T cells after yellow fever vaccination (dated by TCRdb to between 2018 and 2021). The sample's treatment or condition label is to be understood as: live attenuated yellow fever vaccine strain. The receptor library was made with 5' RACE. The listed sequencing device is Illumina NovaSeq 6000. TCRdb passed the public sequencing reads through fastp at Q25 and MiXCR, retaining productive beta sequences. Rows are combined by CDR3 protein, so each entry shows the most common genes and DNA. The sample table records more than 200,000 distinct CDR3 sequences; 3.6% of these occur just once. In total, the top ten clones hold under 20% of the sample. The sample here was PBMCs, taken 15 days after the yellow fever booster vaccination. All receptors come from a man aged 18 to 35 who received the YFV17D yellow fever vaccine.

J is TRBJ2-7 and V is TRBV9, with TRBD2 identical over 11 bases. There are 14 residues in the CDR3. V dropped 5 bases and J dropped 5; count of bases not matched to a gene: 6. The germline CDR1 and CDR2 sequences are SGDLS and YYNGEE. Written as DNA, the CDR3 is TGTGCCAGCAGTGCTAGCGGGGGGCAGGACGAGCAGTACGTC. It is translated as CASSASGGQDEQYV.

This clonotype showed up many times. V usage is TRBV10-3 and J usage is TRBJ2-1; 13 bases agree with TRBD2. CDR1 and CDR2 (germline): ENHRY, SYGVKD. The ends lost 6 bases at V and 6 bases at J; junction bases unmatched: 2. CDR3 length: 14 residues. As DNA, the CDR3 is TGTGCCATCAGACTAGCGGGGGGGCGCAATGAGCAGTTCTTC. This sequence encodes CAIRLAGGRNEQFF.

This clonotype was picked up many times. The rearrangement links TRBV20-1 to TRBJ2-7; no clear D. Germline V lookup: CDR1 DFQATT, CDR2 SNEGSKA (reference sequence). The CDR3 covers 12 residues. Written as DNA, the CDR3 is TGCAGTGCCAGAGACCGGGTCTACGAGCAGTACGTC. Protein: CSARDRVYEQYV.

This clonotype occurred many times. V usage is TRBV5-5 and J usage is TRBJ1-5; D gene uncertain. This CDR3 has 14 amino acids. The V gene lost 2 bases and the J gene lost 11 bases, with 17 bases spanning the gap. Germline lookup yields CDR1 SGHKS and CDR2 YYEKEE (reference sequence). The CDR3: CASSLSAGSTAQHF. CDR3 nucleotides: TGTGCCAGCAGCTTATCGGCGGGCAGCACGGCCCAGCATTTT.

This clonotype was observed at least ten times. This sequence joins TRBV9 and TRBJ1-5, with D unresolved. V was clipped by 3 bases and J by 0 bases, with 4 bases between them. The CDR3 sequence is 13 residues long. Germline V CDR1 and CDR2: SGDLS, YYNGEE. For the CDR3, the DNA is TGTGCCAGCAGCGGCGATAGCAATCAGCCCCAGCATTTT. This translates into CASSGDSNQPQHF.

This clonotype has at least ten counts. This sequence joins TRBV7-2 and TRBJ2-7; no definite D call. Trimming cost V 6 bases and J 6 bases, with 15 bases left between them. CDR1 is SGHTA, CDR2 FQGNSA, per germline. The CDR3 length is 13 residues. CDR3 region: CASSEGPLSEQYV. In nucleotides, the CDR3 is TGTGCCAGCAGTGAAGGCCCCCTTTCCGAGCAGTACGTC.

This clonotype was seen repeatedly, ten times or more. This chain connects TRBV25-1 to TRBJ2-5; 11 nucleotides align to TRBD2. This CDR3 spans 16 amino acids. Trimming removed 4 bases from V and 0 bases from J; junction bases left unmatched: 4. Germline CDR1 and CDR2: MGHDK and SYGVNS. CDR3 in amino acids: CASSGKLAGDQETQYF. The CDR3 DNA follows: TGTGCCAGCAGTGGCAAACTAGCGGGGGACCAAGAGACCCAGTACTTC.

A few counts support this clonotype. The V gene is TRBV6-4, the J gene TRBJ2-1; 7 nucleotides match TRBD2. The CDR3 extends over 13 amino acids. Germline values: CDR1 MRHNA, CDR2 SNTAGT. The ends lost 5 bases at V and 6 bases at J; junction bases unmatched: 4. The DNA for the CDR3 is TGTGCCAGCAGTACTAGCGAAACCAATGAGCAGTTCTTC. Residues: CASSTSETNEQFF.

In this sample, this clonotype turned up many times. The V call is TRBV24-1, the J call TRBJ2-3; 12 bases match TRBD2. V dropped 2 bases and J dropped 5; count of bases not matched to a gene: 10. CDR3 length: 18 residues. The germline V gene encodes CDR1 KGHDR and CDR2 SFDVKD. The CDR3 spells CATSDSRTSGAPIDTQYF. The DNA for the CDR3 is TGTGCCACCAGTGATTCTCGGACTAGCGGGGCTCCGATAGATACGCAGTATTTT.

This clonotype has only a few counts. The V gene is TRBV7-2, the J gene TRBJ2-3, with 7 bases identical to TRBD1. The CDR3 is made up of 16 amino acids. Unmatched junction bases numbered 11, after V lost 5 bases and J lost 3 bases. Germline-derived CDR1 and CDR2 are SGHTA and FQGNSA. CDR3 amino acids: CASSLGDSVITDTQYF. DNA of the CDR3: TGTGCCAGCAGCCTCGGGGACAGCGTGATTACAGATACGCAGTATTTT.

This clonotype was counted many times. This chain links TRBV11-2 with TRBJ2-3; 9 bases line up with TRBD2. Germline V lookup: CDR1 SGHAT, CDR2 FQNNGV. The CDR3 is 15 residues long. The J segment lost 1 base and the V segment lost 5 bases, leaving 4 bases of the junction unmatched. DNA for the CDR3: TGTGCCAGCAGCCCCTTAGCGGGGGGCACAGATACGCAGTATTTT. Protein product: CASSPLAGGTDTQYF.

This clonotype has a count of ten or more. The chain recombines TRBV2 with TRBJ2-1, with 8 bases that match TRBD2. Germline V gene lookup returns CDR1 SNHLY and CDR2 FYNNEI. This CDR3 has 12 amino acids. The V and J ends lost 6 bases and 6 bases, in that order; junction bases with no gene match: 1. The CDR3 here is CASSGGVNEQFF. For the CDR3, the DNA is TGTGCCAGCAGCGGGGGGGTCAATGAGCAGTTCTTC.

This clonotype appeared many times. Relative to the germline gene, one junction end is altered; a read error may explain this. This chain links TRBV10-1 with TRBJ2-1; a possible D gene is TRBD1 (6 bases). This CDR3 is 14 amino acids long. Germline V gives CDR1 WNHNN, CDR2 SYGVQD (reference sequence). The CDR3 DNA follows: TGCGCCAGCTCTGTGGGGGCCTCCCACAATGAGCAGTTCTTC. Translated, it gives CASSVGASHNEQFF.

This clonotype came up many times. The rearrangement links TRBV4-1 to TRBJ1-6; D might be TRBD1 (5 bases). Germline V gene data show CDR1 as MGHRA and CDR2 as YSYEKL. The CDR3 sequence is 17 residues long. The V gene lost 0 bases and the J gene lost 7 bases, with 16 bases spanning the gap. Here the CDR3 DNA reads TGCGCCAGCAGCCAAGATTCCCAGTCCGAGGGGAATTCACCCCTCCACTTT. Its protein is CASSQDSQSEGNSPLHF.

This clonotype was seen at least ten times. This chain connects TRBV7-2 to TRBJ2-5; TRBD1 or TRBD2 may be the D gene (5 bases each). The CDR3 is 14 amino acids. Germline V lookup: CDR1 SGHTA, CDR2 FQGNSA. V was trimmed by 5 bases and J by 4 bases, leaving 14 bases between them. The CDR3 region has the DNA TGTGCCAGCAGCGTCGGGGCGTTCCTAGAGACCCAGTACTTC. This translates into CASSVGAFLETQYF.

This clonotype was seen repeatedly, ten times or more. V gene TRBV5-1 combines with J gene TRBJ2-1, with a tentative D call TRBD2 (5 bases). The CDR3 covers 14 residues. The ends were cut back, 3 bases at V and 5 bases at J, with 12 bases in the middle. The V gene's germline CDR1 is SGHRS and CDR2 YFSETQ. CDR3 sequence: CASSSDRGDNEQFF. CDR3 sequence (DNA): TGCGCCAGCAGCTCAGACCGGGGAGACAATGAGCAGTTCTTC. Looking up the rest from reference TRBV5-1 and TRBJ2-1 gives the full variable domain: KAGVTQTPRYLIKTRGQQVTLSCSPISGHRSVSWYQQTPGQGLQFLFEYFSETQRNKGNFPGRFSGRQFSNSRSEMNVSTLELGDSALYLCASSSDRGDNEQFFGPGTRLTVL.

This clonotype was picked up many times. The J gene is TRBJ2-5, the V gene TRBV5-4; D is perhaps TRBD2 (5 bases). The length of the CDR3 is 14 residues. Looked up from germline, CDR1 is SGHNT and CDR2 is YYREEE (reference sequence). V lost 0 bases and J 4 bases, leaving 10 bases between the germline ends. The CDR3 DNA reads TGTGCCAGCAGCTTGGAAGCGGAAGGAGAGACCCAGTACTTC. Translation gives CASSLEAEGETQYF. The full variable domain, with the rest looked up from reference TRBV5-4 and TRBJ2-5, is ETGVTQSPTHLIKTRGQQVTLRCSSQSGHNTVSWYQQALGQGPQFIFQYYREEENGRGNFPPRFSGLQFPNYSSELNVNALELDDSALYLCASSLEAEGETQYFGPGTRLLVL.

This clonotype has a count of ten or more. The V and J genes are TRBV7-2 and TRBJ2-3; TRBD2 matches 14 bases. This CDR3 region has 18 residues. After removal of 4 bases from V and 7 bases from J, the junction contained 13 bases not matched to a gene. Per the germline V gene, CDR1 is SGHTA and CDR2 is FQGNSA. The CDR3, as DNA: TGTGCCAGCAGCTCCAGACTAGCGGGGGGGCCGCCGTCAAATACGCAGTATTTT. This translates into CASSSRLAGGPPSNTQYF.

In this sample, this clonotype turned up many times. This chain links TRBV5-1 with TRBJ2-2; D not resolved. Looked up from germline, CDR1 is SGHRS and CDR2 is YFSETQ. With 4 bases removed from V and 6 bases from J, the gap between germline ends came to 16 bases. The CDR3 consists of 15 residues. The CDR3 DNA is TGCGCCAGCAGCCCCATGACTTCGGTAGCCGGGGAGCTGTTTTTT. Residues: CASSPMTSVAGELFF.

In its sample, this clonotype was seen many times. The chain uses TRBV5-1 and TRBJ2-3; D unclear. The germline gives CDR1 SGHRS, CDR2 YFSETQ. This CDR3 region has 14 residues. V shed 2 bases and J shed 3 bases, with 10 bases lying between them. Here the CDR3 DNA reads TGCGCCAGCAGCTTAATAAAAGAGACAGATACGCAGTATTTT. Its protein product is CASSLIKETDTQYF.

This clonotype showed up many times. The V gene is TRBV7-9, the J gene TRBJ1-2, with no clear D. Deletions cut 5 bases from V and 5 bases from J, with 9 bases between. Germline CDR1 and CDR2: SEHNR and FQNEAQ (reference sequence). The CDR3 totals 12 residues. CDR3 protein: CASSPFGYGYTF. Written as DNA, the CDR3 is TGTGCCAGCAGCCCGTTTGGGTATGGCTACACCTTC.

The gene calls are TRBV7-2 and TRBJ1-1; TRBD1 matches at 9 bases. In germline, CDR1 is SGHTA, CDR2 FQGNSA. The CDR3 covers 13 residues. The ends lost 5 bases at V and 6 bases at J; junction bases unmatched: 4. This chain's CDR3 is CASSIGTGPEAFF. The CDR3 nucleotides are TGTGCCAGCAGCATAGGGACAGGGCCTGAAGCTTTCTTT.

This clonotype was detected many times. The gene calls are TRBV7-2 and TRBJ2-1, with 14 bases identical to TRBD2. The CDR3 is 19 amino acids. CDR1 is SGHTA, CDR2 FQGNSA, per germline. The V gene end was trimmed by 7 bases and the J gene end by 4 bases; junction bases not matched to a gene: 15. Here the CDR3 reads CASNPRGTSGGPKYNEQFF. CDR3 bases: TGTGCCAGCAACCCCAGGGGGACTAGCGGGGGCCCCAAATACAATGAGCAGTTCTTC. Full variable domain (outside the CDR3, taken from reference TRBV7-2 and TRBJ2-1): GAGVSQSPSNKVTEKGKDVELRCDPISGHTALYWYRQSLGQGLEFLIYFQGNSAPDKSGLPSDRFSAERTGGSVSTLTIQRTQQEDSAVYLCASNPRGTSGGPKYNEQFFGPGTRLTVL.

This clonotype was counted at least ten times. The CDR3 DNA follows: TGTGCCAGCAGCCGAGGGGGTCACAGAAACACAGATACGCAGTATTTT. It translates to CASSRGGHRNTDTQYF. The rearrangement uses TRBV7-9 and TRBJ2-3, with D possibly being TRBD1 (6 bases). The CDR3 has 16 amino acids. V was clipped by 5 bases and J by 2 bases, with 17 bases between them. Looked up from germline, CDR1 is SEHNR and CDR2 is FQNEAQ (reference sequence).

This clonotype was seen repeatedly, ten times or more. The chain joins TRBV4-3 to TRBJ2-3; the match to TRBD2 covers 12 bases. The germline gives CDR1 LGHNA, CDR2 YSLEER. V shed 4 bases and J 5 bases; nucleotides not matched to a gene: 13. The CDR3 is 18 residues long. In DNA, the CDR3 is TGCGCCAGCAGCCGACCCAAGGGGGCTAGCGGGGGGGGAGATACGCAGTATTTT. Translation: CASSRPKGASGGGDTQYF.

This clonotype showed up many times. The V gene is TRBV7-8, the J gene TRBJ2-2, with 8 bases identical to TRBD2. The V gene end was trimmed by 6 bases and the J gene end by 3 bases; junction bases not matched to a gene: 9. The length of the CDR3 is 16 residues. Germline CDR1 SGHVS, CDR2 FQNEAQ. The CDR3 DNA follows: TGTGCCAGCAGTACCTGGGGGACTAGGTACACCGGGGAGCTGTTTTTT. Its translation: CASSTWGTRYTGELFF.

This clonotype was counted many times. This chain connects TRBV5-1 to TRBJ1-6, with D unresolved. The V gene lost 0 bases and the J gene lost 10 bases, with 14 bases spanning the gap. Germline V gives CDR1 SGHRS, CDR2 YFSETQ. CDR3 length equals 15 residues. The CDR3 spells CASSLASVRGSPLHF. CDR3 bases: TGCGCCAGCAGCTTGGCGTCAGTCCGAGGATCACCCCTCCACTTT.

The CDR3 region has the DNA TGCGCCAGCAGCCCACGTAGGACTGATGAGCAGTTCTTC. Translation gives CASSPRRTDEQFF. This chain uses TRBV4-1 with TRBJ2-1; D might be TRBD2 (5 bases). This CDR3 contains 13 residues. CDR1 is MGHRA, CDR2 YSYEKL, per germline. V lost 4 bases to trimming and J lost 8 bases, with 12 bases between them.

This clonotype occurred many times. This CDR3 is CSVELQGRLYNEQFF. The CDR3 nucleotides are TGCAGCGTTGAATTACAGGGTAGGCTATACAATGAGCAGTTCTTC. The V call is TRBV29-1, the J call TRBJ2-1, with D possibly TRBD1 on 6 matching bases. The V and J ends lost 2 bases and 4 bases respectively, with 15 bases between them. Germline CDR1 and CDR2: SQVTM and ANQGSEA. The CDR3 is made up of 15 amino acids.

This clonotype came up many times. V usage is TRBV15 and J usage is TRBJ2-7; TRBD2 agrees at 8 bases. The length of the CDR3 is 12 residues. CDR1 is LNHNV and CDR2 is YYDKDF in the germline V gene (reference sequence). V gave up 0 bases and J gave up 10 bases; unmatched junction bases: 2. The CDR3 sequence is CATSRDSGTQYV. The CDR3 DNA reads as TGTGCCACCAGCAGAGATAGCGGGACTCAGTACGTC.

This clonotype was seen repeatedly, ten times or more. This sequence joins TRBV7-9 and TRBJ2-5, with 11 bases aligning to TRBD2. Germline-derived CDR1 and CDR2 are SEHNR and FQNEAQ (reference sequence). CDR3 size: 16 residues. With 5 bases clipped from V and 4 bases from J, the junction kept 9 bases outside the gene matches. The CDR3 DNA reads as TGTGCCAGCAGCCTTCCTAGCGGGGGGATAAGAGAGACCCAGTACTTC. Translating gives CASSLPSGGIRETQYF.

This clonotype showed up many times. J is TRBJ2-3 and V is TRBV5-1, with D possibly TRBD2 on 6 matching bases. CDR3 size: 13 residues. CDR1 SGHRS and CDR2 YFSETQ come from the germline V gene. The V gene lost 4 bases and the J gene lost 7 bases, with 13 bases spanning the gap. CDR3 DNA sequence: TGCGCCAGCAGCGGGGGGTCCCCGCATACGCAGTATTTT. It is translated as CASSGGSPHTQYF.